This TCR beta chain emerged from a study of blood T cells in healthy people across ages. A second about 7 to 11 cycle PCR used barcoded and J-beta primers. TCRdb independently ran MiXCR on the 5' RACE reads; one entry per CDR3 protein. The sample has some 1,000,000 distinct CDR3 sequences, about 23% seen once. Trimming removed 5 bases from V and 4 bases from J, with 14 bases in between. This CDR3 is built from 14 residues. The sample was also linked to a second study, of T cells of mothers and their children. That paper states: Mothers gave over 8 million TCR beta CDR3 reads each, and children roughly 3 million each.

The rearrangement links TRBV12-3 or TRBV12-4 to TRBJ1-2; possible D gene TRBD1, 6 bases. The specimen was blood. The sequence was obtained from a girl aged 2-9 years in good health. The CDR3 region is CASSGGHLLYGYTF. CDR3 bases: TGTGCCAGCAGTGGGGGACATTTGCTCTATGGCTACACCTTC.